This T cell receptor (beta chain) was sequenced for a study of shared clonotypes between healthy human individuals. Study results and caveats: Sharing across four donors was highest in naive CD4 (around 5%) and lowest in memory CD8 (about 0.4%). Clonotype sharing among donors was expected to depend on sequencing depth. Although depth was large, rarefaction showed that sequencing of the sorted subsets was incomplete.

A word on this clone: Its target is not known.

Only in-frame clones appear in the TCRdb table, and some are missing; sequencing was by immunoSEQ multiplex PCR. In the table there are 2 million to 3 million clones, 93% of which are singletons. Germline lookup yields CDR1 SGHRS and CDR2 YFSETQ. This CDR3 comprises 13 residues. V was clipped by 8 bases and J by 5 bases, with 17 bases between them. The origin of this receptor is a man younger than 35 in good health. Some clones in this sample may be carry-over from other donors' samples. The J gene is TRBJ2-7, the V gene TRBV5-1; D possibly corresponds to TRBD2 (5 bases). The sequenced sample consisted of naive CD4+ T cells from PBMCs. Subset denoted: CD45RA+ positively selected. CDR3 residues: CARDSREPHEQYF. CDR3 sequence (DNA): TGCGCCAGAGACTCGAGGGAGCCCCACGAGCAGTACTTC.